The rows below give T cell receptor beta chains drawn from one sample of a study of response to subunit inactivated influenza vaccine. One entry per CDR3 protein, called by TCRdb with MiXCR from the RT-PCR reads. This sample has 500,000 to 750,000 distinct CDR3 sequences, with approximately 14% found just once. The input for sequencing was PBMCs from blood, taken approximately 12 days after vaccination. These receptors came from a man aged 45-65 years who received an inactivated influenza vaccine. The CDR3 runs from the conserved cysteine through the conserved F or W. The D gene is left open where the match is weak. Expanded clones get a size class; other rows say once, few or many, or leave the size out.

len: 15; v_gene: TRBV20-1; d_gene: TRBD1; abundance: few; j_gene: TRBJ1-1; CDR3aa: CSAAGTDEMNTEAFF; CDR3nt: TGCAGTGCCGCCGGGACAGACGAAATGAACACTGAAGCTTTCTTT
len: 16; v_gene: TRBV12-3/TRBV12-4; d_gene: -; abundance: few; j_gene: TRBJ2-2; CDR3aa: CASSFNSGVPTGELFF; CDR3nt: TGTGCCAGCAGTTTTAATTCAGGGGTCCCCACCGGGGAGCTGTTTTTT
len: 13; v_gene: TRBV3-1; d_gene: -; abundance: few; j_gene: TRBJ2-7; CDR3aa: CASAPLGAYEQYF; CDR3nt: TGTGCCAGCGCCCCCCTGGGGGCCTACGAGCAGTACTTC
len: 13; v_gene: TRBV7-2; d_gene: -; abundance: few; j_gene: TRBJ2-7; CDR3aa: CASSFRGPDEQYF; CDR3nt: TGTGCCAGCAGCTTCCGGGGGCCGGACGAGCAGTACTTC
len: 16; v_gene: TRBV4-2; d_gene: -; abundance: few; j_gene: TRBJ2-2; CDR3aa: CASSQDGSDGTGELFF; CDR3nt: TGTGCCAGCAGCCAAGATGGCTCCGATGGGACCGGGGAGCTGTTTTTT
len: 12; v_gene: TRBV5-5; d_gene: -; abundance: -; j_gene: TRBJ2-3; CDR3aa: CASSFVWDTQYF; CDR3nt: TGTGCCAGCAGCTTTGTCTGGGATACGCAGTATTTT
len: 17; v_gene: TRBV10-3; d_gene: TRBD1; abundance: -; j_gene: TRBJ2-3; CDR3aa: CAISGQGEIIGTDTQYF; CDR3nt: TGTGCCATCAGCGGACAGGGGGAGATTATCGGCACAGATACGCAGTATTTT
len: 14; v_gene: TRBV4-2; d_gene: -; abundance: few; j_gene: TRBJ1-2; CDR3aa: CASSQDLQVYGYTF; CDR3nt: TGTGCCAGCAGCCAAGATCTACAGGTCTATGGCTACACCTTC
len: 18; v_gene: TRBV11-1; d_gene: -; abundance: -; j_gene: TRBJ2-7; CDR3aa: CASSLGLGVGMNLNEQYF; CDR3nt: TGTGCCAGCAGCTTAGGGTTAGGAGTGGGGATGAACCTCAACGAGCAGTACTTC
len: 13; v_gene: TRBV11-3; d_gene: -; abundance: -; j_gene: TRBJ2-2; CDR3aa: CASSLDLGGELFF; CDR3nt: TGTGCCAGCAGCTTAGATCTAGGCGGGGAGCTGTTTTTT
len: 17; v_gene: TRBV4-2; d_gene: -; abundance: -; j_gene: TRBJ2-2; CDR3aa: CASSQERLRGSTGELFF; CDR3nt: TGTGCCAGCAGCCAAGAGAGATTGCGGGGAAGCACCGGGGAGCTGTTTTTT
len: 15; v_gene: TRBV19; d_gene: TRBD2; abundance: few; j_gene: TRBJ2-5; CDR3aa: CASSIGLAGGETQYF; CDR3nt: TGTGCCAGTAGTATCGGACTAGCGGGAGGAGAGACCCAGTACTTC
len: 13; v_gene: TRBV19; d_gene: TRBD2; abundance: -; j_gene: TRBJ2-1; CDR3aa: CASSIALAGVLFF; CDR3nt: TGTGCCAGTAGTATAGCCCTAGCGGGGGTTCTGTTCTTC
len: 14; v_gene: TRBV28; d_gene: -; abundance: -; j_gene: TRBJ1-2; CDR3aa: CASSFLGRGYGYTF; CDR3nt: TGTGCCAGCAGTTTCTTGGGGAGAGGCTATGGCTACACCTTC
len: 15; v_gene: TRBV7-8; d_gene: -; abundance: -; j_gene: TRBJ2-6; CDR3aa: CASSLVNSGANVLTF; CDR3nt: TGTGCCAGCAGCTTAGTTAACTCTGGGGCCAACGTCCTGACTTTC
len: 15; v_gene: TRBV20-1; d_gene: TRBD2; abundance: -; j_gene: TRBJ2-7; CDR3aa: CSAKTTSVYGYEQYF; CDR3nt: TGCAGTGCTAAAACAACTAGCGTTTACGGCTACGAGCAGTACTTC
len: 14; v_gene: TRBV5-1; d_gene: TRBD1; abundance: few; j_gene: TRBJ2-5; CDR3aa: CASSATGAKETQYF; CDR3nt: TGCGCCAGCAGCGCGACAGGGGCGAAAGAGACCCAGTACTTC
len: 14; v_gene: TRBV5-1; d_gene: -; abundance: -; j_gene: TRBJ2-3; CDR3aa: CASIEGTSTDTQYF; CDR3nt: TGCGCCAGCATCGAGGGAACTAGCACAGATACGCAGTATTTT
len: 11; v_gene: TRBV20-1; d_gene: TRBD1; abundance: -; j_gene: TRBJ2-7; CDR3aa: CSAGQGYEQYF; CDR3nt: TGCAGTGCTGGACAGGGGTACGAGCAGTACTTC
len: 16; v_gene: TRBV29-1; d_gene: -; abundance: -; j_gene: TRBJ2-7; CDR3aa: CSVEARGDRLSYEQYF; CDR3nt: TGCAGCGTTGAAGCCCGGGGGGACAGGCTTTCCTACGAGCAGTACTTC
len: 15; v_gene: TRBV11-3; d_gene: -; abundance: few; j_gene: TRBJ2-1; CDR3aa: CASSLDLEGRVEQFF; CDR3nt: TGTGCCAGCAGCTTAGATCTCGAGGGACGGGTGGAGCAGTTCTTC
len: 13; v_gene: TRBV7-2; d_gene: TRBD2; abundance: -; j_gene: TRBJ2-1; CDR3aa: CASSSATSGREFF; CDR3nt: TGTGCCAGCAGCTCCGCCACTAGCGGGAGAGAGTTCTTC
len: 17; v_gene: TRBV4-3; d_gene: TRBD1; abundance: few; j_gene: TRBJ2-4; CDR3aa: CASSQDPSGQAKNIQYF; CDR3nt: TGCGCCAGCAGCCAAGATCCTTCGGGACAGGCCAAAAACATTCAGTACTTC
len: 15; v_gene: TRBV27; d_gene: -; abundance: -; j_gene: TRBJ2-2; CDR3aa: CASSPGLTAPGELFF; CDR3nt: TGTGCCAGCAGCCCGGGACTGACGGCCCCCGGGGAGCTGTTTTTT
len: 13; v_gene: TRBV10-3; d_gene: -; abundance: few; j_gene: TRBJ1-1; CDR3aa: CASRGSLNTEAFF; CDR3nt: TGTGCCTCCCGGGGCAGCTTGAACACTGAAGCTTTCTTT
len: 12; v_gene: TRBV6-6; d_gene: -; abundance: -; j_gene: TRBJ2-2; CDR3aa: CASSSSSGELFF; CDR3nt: TGTGCCAGCAGTTCCTCGTCCGGGGAGCTGTTTTTT
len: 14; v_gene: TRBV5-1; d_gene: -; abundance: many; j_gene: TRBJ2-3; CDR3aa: CASNSGQPLDTQYF; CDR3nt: TGCGCCAGCAACAGCGGACAGCCTTTAGATACGCAGTATTTT
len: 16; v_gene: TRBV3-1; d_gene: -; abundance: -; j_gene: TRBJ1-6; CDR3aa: CASSLGDRGRFSPLHF; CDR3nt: TGTGCCAGCAGCCTAGGGGACCGGGGAAGATTTTCACCCCTCCACTTT
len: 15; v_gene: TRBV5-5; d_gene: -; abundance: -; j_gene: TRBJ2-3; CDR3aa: CASSFEGDYTDTQYF; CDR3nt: TGTGCCAGCAGCTTCGAGGGGGACTACACAGATACGCAGTATTTT
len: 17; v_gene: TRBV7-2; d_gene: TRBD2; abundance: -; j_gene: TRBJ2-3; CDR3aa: CASSTKTSTFPTDTQYF; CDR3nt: TGTGCCAGCAGCACGAAGACTAGCACCTTTCCTACAGATACGCAGTATTTT
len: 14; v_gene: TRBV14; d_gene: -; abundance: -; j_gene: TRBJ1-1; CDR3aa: CASSRQQGSGEAFF; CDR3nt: TGTGCCAGCAGCCGGCAACAGGGCAGCGGTGAAGCTTTCTTT
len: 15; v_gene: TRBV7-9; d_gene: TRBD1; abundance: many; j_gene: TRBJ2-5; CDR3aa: CASSYGQGGQETQYF; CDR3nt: TGTGCCAGCAGCTACGGACAGGGTGGCCAAGAGACCCAGTACTTC